This T cell receptor beta chain was sequenced in a study of blood T cell repertoires in COVID-19. Study as a whole: The cDNA or gDNA used as material had been derived from T cells, B-cell-depleted T cells, or PBMCs.

V shed 5 bases, J shed 2 bases, and the junction held 5 bases outside the gene matches. Looked up from germline, CDR1 is SGHKS and CDR2 is YYEKEE (reference sequence). The CDR3 totals 14 residues. As originally analysed: Nucleated cell counts were estimated from reference gene primer amplification. Sequencing was performed with immunoSEQ multiplex PCR; in TCRdb, only in-frame clones are kept and a portion is missing. V and J calls and clone size come straight from that table; D and trimming were deduced from the DNA. The sample yields roughly 300,000 clones, over 75% seen once. The study assigned cohorts using participant-reported clinical history.

V is TRBV5-5 and J is TRBJ2-7; 9 bases agree with TRBD1. This TCR derives from a woman between 25 and 40 years old who had recovered from COVID-19. The sequenced material came from PBMCs or T cells enriched from blood (not recorded which). In DNA, the CDR3 is TGTGCCAGCAGGCGGACAGGGGAACCCTACGAGCAGTACTTC. It is translated as CASRRTGEPYEQYF.